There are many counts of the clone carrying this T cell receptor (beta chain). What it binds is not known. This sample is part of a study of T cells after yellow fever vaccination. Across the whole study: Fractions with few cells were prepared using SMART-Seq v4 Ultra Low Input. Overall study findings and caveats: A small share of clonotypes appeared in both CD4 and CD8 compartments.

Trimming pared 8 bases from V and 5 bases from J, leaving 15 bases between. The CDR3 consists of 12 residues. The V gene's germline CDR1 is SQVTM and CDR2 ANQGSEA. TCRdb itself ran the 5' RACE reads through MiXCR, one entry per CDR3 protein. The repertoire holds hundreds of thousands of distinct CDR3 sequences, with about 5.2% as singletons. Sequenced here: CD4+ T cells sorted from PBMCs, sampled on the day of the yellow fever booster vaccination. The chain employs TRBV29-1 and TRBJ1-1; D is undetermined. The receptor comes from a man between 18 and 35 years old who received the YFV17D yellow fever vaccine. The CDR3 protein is CSIDQGYTEAFF. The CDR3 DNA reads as TGCAGCATAGATCAAGGCTATACTGAAGCTTTCTTT.